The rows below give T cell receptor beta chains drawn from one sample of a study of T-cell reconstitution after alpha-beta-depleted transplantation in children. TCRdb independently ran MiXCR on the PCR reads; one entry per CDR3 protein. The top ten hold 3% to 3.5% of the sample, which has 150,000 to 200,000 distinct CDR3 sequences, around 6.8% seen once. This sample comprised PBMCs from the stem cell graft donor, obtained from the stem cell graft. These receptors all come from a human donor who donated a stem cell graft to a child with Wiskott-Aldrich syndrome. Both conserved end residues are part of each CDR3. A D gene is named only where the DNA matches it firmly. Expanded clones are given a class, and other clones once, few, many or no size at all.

CDR3: CASSQDSQSIYGYTF
DNA: TGTGCCAGCAGCCAAGACAGTCAGAGCATCTATGGCTACACCTTC
D: .
length: 15
J: TRBJ1-2
V: TRBV3-1
size: .

CDR3: CASSVWREQGYGYTF
DNA: TGTGCCAGCAGTGTGTGGCGCGAACAGGGATATGGCTACACCTTC
D: .
length: 15
J: TRBJ1-2
V: TRBV2
size: many

CDR3: CASSYGTGVINEQFF
DNA: TGTGCCAGCAGTTACGGGACAGGGGTTATTAATGAGCAGTTCTTC
D: TRBD1
length: 15
J: TRBJ2-1
V: TRBV12-3/TRBV12-4
size: few

CDR3: CASSDGTTHYNEQFF
DNA: TGCGCCAGCAGCGATGGGACAACCCACTACAATGAGCAGTTCTTC
D: .
length: 15
J: TRBJ2-1
V: TRBV5-1
size: many

CDR3: CASSQPDRGREETQYF
DNA: TGTGCCAGCAGCCAACCGGACAGGGGGCGGGAAGAGACCCAGTACTTC
D: TRBD1
length: 16
J: TRBJ2-5
V: TRBV4-2
size: .

CDR3: CSARTGTGVLYEQYF
DNA: TGCAGTGCTAGAACCGGGACAGGGGTTCTTTACGAGCAGTACTTC
D: TRBD1
length: 15
J: TRBJ2-7
V: TRBV20-1
size: many

CDR3: CASTPPSGVPTDTQYF
DNA: TGTGCCAGCACCCCTCCCTCCGGCGTTCCTACAGATACGCAGTATTTT
D: .
length: 16
J: TRBJ2-3
V: TRBV7-2
size: many

CDR3: CATIYPKTTGGLAGGLNEQFF
DNA: TGTGCCACCATTTACCCTAAAACCACAGGGGGACTAGCGGGAGGGCTGAATGAGCAGTTCTTC
D: TRBD2
length: 21
J: TRBJ2-1
V: TRBV24-1
size: .

CDR3: CASSYRRDGYTF
DNA: TGTGCCAGCAGTTACAGACGGGATGGCTACACCTTC
D: .
length: 12
J: TRBJ1-2
V: TRBV6-2/TRBV6-3
size: many

CDR3: CAWSPGGTETQYF
DNA: TGTGCCTGGAGTCCCGGGGGGACTGAGACCCAGTACTTC
D: TRBD2
length: 13
J: TRBJ2-5
V: TRBV30
size: .

CDR3: CASSKEEGGGEQYF
DNA: TGTGCCAGCAGCAAAGAAGAGGGAGGGGGCGAGCAGTACTTC
D: .
length: 14
J: TRBJ2-7
V: TRBV21-1
size: many